This T cell receptor (beta chain) was obtained from a study of blood T cells in healthy people across ages. Whole-study results and caveats: Significant beta diversity loss was already apparent by age approximately 38, declining roughly linearly. PBMC samples, being unsorted, prevented any conclusive comparison of naive and antigen-experienced cells. Naive CD4+ cells and diversity were both higher in long-lived donors than in aged donors.

The authors ran a second PCR of roughly 7 to 11 cycles using a sample-barcoded 5' primer and a J-beta primer mix. TCRdb called the 5' RACE reads again in MiXCR, with one record for every CDR3 protein. The repertoire consists of around 990,000 distinct CDR3 sequences, with about two fifths occurring once and the leading ten covering about an eighth. This clonotype turned up a few times. What it binds is not known. Source material: blood. The TCR originated in a man aged 18 to 29 in good health.

The CDR3 nucleotides read TGTGCCAGCAGCACCCGACAGGGGGGTAATCAGCCCCAGCATTTT. Its protein is CASSTRQGGNQPQHF. This rearrangement joins TRBV7-2 to TRBJ1-5; 9 positions agree with TRBD1. CDR1 and CDR2 (germline): SGHTA, FQGNSA. After removal of 5 bases from V and 4 bases from J, the junction contained 6 bases not matched to a gene. The CDR3 spans 15 residues.